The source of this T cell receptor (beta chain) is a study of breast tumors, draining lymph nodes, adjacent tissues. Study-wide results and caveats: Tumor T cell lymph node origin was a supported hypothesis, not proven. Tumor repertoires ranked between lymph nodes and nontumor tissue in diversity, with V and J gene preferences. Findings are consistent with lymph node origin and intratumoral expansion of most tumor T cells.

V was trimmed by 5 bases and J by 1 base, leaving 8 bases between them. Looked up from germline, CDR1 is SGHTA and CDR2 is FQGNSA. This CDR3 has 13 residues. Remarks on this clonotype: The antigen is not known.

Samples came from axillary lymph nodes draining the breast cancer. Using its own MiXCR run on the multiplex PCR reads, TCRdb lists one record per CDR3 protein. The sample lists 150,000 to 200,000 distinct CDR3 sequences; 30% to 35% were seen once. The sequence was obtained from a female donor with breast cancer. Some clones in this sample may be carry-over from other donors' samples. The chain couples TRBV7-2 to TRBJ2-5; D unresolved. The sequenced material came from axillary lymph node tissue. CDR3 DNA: TGTGCCAGCAGCCCCCCAGCCCAAGAGACCCAGTACTTC. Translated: CASSPPAQETQYF.